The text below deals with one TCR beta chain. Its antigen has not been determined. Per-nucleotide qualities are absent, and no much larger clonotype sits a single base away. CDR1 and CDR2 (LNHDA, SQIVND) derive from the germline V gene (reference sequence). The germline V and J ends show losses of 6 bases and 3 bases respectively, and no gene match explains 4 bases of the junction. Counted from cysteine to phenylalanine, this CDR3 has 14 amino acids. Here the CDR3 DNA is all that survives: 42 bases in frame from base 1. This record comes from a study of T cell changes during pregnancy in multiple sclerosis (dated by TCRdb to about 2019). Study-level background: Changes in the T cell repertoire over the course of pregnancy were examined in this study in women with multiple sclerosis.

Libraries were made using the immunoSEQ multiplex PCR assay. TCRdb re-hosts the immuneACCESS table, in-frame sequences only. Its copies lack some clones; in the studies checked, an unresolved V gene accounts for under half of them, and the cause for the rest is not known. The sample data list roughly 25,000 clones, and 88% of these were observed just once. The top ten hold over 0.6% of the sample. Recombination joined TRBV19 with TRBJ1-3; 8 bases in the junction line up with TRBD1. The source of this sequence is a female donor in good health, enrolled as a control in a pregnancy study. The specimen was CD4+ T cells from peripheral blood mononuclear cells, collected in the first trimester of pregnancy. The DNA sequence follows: TGTGCCAGTAGCCCGACAGGGGATGGAAACACCATATATTTT. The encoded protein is CASSPTGDGNTIYF.